Below, 29 T cell receptor beta chains from the same sample are listed, as sequenced in a study of human T cells and chemical hapten exposure (dated by TCRdb to the early 2020s). The time point label, as the study defines it: patch test 2, 6 weeks after DPC sensitization. Taken with the paper, the label for treatment or condition translates to: therapeutic diphenylcyclopropenone sensitization with weekly scalp DPC. Library method: RACE. Reads for this sample came from a NextSeq 500. Through fastp at Q25 and MiXCR, TCRdb rebuilt clones from the public reads, retaining in-frame beta chains. Rows merge per CDR3 protein into single entries with the most common DNA and genes. This sample is represented by about 40,000 distinct CDR3 sequences; approximately 3.5% of them were singletons. The ten largest account for about 6.9% of the sample. The sample was whole blood, taken in connection with sensitization to the hapten diphenylcyclopropenone (DPC). Receptor source: a man between 35 and 55 years old with alopecia areata. Some clones in this sample may be carry-over from other donors' samples.

This clonotype was counted ten times or more. The genes are TRBV28 and TRBJ1-4, with D perhaps TRBD1 (5 bases). The CDR3 is 12 amino acids. Looked up from germline, CDR1 is MDHEN and CDR2 is SYDVKM. Deletions cut 3 bases from V and 12 bases from J, with 11 bases between. The CDR3 bases are TGTGCCAGCAGTTTGGTGGGGACGGAACTGTTTTTT. Encoded protein: CASSLVGTELFF. Combining the CDR3 with reference TRBV28 and TRBJ1-4 gives the whole variable domain DVKVTQSSRYLVKRTGEKVFLECVQDMDHENMFWYRQDPGLGLRLIYFSYDVKMKEKGDIPEGYSVSREKKERFSLILESASTNQTSMYLCASSLVGTELFFGSGTQLSVL.

This chain joins TRBV7-9 and TRBJ1-2; D unresolved. Germline values: CDR1 SEHNR, CDR2 FQNEAQ (reference sequence). The CDR3 length is 12 residues. Trimming cost V 5 bases and J 4 bases, with 8 bases left between them. CDR3 residues: CASSPYSYGYTF. DNA of the CDR3: TGTGCCAGCAGCCCGTACAGCTATGGCTACACCTTC. The whole variable domain, remainder taken from reference TRBV7-9 and TRBJ1-2, is DTGVSQNPRHKITKRGQNVTFRCDPISEHNRLYWYRQTLGQGPEFLTYFQNEAQLEKSRLLSDRFSAERPKGSFSTLEIQRTEQGDSAMYLCASSPYSYGYTFGSGTRLTVV.

This clonotype was observed at least ten times. V gene TRBV11-2 combines with J gene TRBJ2-3, with 12 bases identical to TRBD2. Per the germline V gene, CDR1 is SGHAT and CDR2 is FQNNGV. The trim removed 5 bases at V and 4 bases at J, leaving 7 bases unmatched. This CDR3 is 16 amino acids long. The CDR3 here is CASSLRLAGASDTQYF. The CDR3 nucleotides read TGTGCCAGCAGCCTGAGACTAGCGGGAGCCTCAGATACGCAGTATTTT.

This clonotype was seen repeatedly, ten times or more. V usage is TRBV25-1 and J usage is TRBJ2-7, with 15 bases that match TRBD2. The CDR3 runs to 17 residues. Trimming removed 2 bases from V and 3 bases from J; junction bases left unmatched: 5. Germline V lookup: CDR1 MGHDK, CDR2 SYGVNS. CDR3 loop: CASSEPGLAGGSYEQYF. DNA for the CDR3: TGTGCCAGCAGTGAACCGGGACTAGCGGGAGGAAGCTACGAGCAGTACTTC.

This clonotype showed up just a few times. The V call is TRBV12-3 or TRBV12-4, the J call TRBJ1-1, with unresolved D. The V end lost 1 base, the J end lost 2 bases, and 5 bases lay between the germline ends. The CDR3 loop spans 13 amino acids. CDR3 loop: CASSLVSNTEAFF. The CDR3 DNA reads TGTGCCAGCAGTTTAGTCAGTAACACTGAAGCTTTCTTT.

This clonotype was counted ten times or more. The gene calls are TRBV20-1 and TRBJ2-7; D ambiguous. V was shortened by 6 bases and J by 5 bases, with 17 bases between the two germline ends. Germline loops: CDR1 DFQATT, CDR2 SNEGSKA (reference sequence). The CDR3 is 13 residues long. CDR3 loop: CSACPFGLDEQYF. For the CDR3, the DNA is TGCAGTGCCTGCCCTTTTGGTTTGGACGAGCAGTACTTC.

Ten or more counts support this clonotype. The rearrangement links TRBV6-2 or TRBV6-3 to TRBJ2-7; D is unresolved. The CDR3 totals 12 residues. The germline V gene encodes CDR1 MNHEY and CDR2 SVGEGT. Trimming removed 3 bases from V and 3 bases from J, with 6 bases in between. Here the CDR3 DNA reads TGTGCCAGCAGTTATGCCAGCTACGAGCAGTACTTC. Its protein is CASSYASYEQYF.

Many counts were recorded for this clonotype. This chain's CDR3 is CASSLVGEQFF. In DNA form, the CDR3 reads TGTGCCAGCAGCTTAGTAGGTGAGCAGTTCTTC. The rearrangement uses TRBV7-2 and TRBJ2-1; D gene ambiguous. CDR3 size: 11 residues. Germline V gene lookup returns CDR1 SGHTA and CDR2 FQGNSA. V lost 1 base and J lost 9, with 4 bases in between.

This clonotype was counted ten times or more. CDR3 residues: CASSFGLATDTQYF. In DNA form, the CDR3 reads TGTGCCAGCAGCTTCGGGTTAGCCACCGATACGCAGTATTTT. The rearrangement links TRBV7-2 to TRBJ2-3; D unclear. Germline values: CDR1 SGHTA, CDR2 FQGNSA. This CDR3 region has 14 residues. Trimming cost V 3 bases and J 6 bases, with 13 bases left between them.

The chain employs TRBV28 and TRBJ2-2, with 12 bases matching TRBD1. Trimming removed 8 bases from V and 6 bases from J; junction bases left unmatched: 13. CDR1 is MDHEN and CDR2 is SYDVKM in the germline V gene. CDR3 size: 17 residues. CDR3 sequence (DNA): TGTGCCAGCTGGAGCCGGGACAGGGGGCGAAGCTCCGGGGAGCTGTTTTTT. It yields the protein CASWSRDRGRSSGELFF.

This clonotype has at least ten counts. The chain couples TRBV3-1 to TRBJ2-1; tentatively, D is TRBD1 or TRBD2 (5 bases each). The germline V gene has CDR1 LGHDT and CDR2 YNNKEL (reference sequence). The CDR3 covers 14 residues. The V and J ends lost 1 base and 4 bases respectively, with 8 bases between them. DNA for the CDR3: TGTGCCAGCAGCCAAGGGGGGAATTACAATGAGCAGTTCTTC. It yields the protein CASSQGGNYNEQFF.

This clonotype has at least ten counts. The CDR3 loop reads CASSLDGGLGPQHF. In DNA, the CDR3 is TGTGCCAGCAGCTTAGATGGGGGACTGGGGCCCCAGCATTTT. The chain recombines TRBV11-2 with TRBJ1-5; TRBD1 might be the D (5 bases). This CDR3 spans 14 amino acids. Germline lookup yields CDR1 SGHAT and CDR2 FQNNGV. Trimming left V 0 bases short and J 9 bases short, with 12 bases between.

In this sample, this clonotype turned up many times. V is TRBV19 and J is TRBJ2-1; 7 bases fit TRBD2. Germline loops: CDR1 LNHDA, CDR2 SQIVND (reference sequence). CDR3 length: 14 amino acids. J lost 6 bases, V lost 3 bases, and 5 bases had no gene match. CDR3 DNA: TGTGCCAGTAGTATGCCGGGAGGCAGCAATGAGCAGTTCTTC. Its translation is CASSMPGGSNEQFF. Drawing the rest from reference TRBV19 and TRBJ2-1, the complete variable domain is DGGITQSPKYLFRKEGQNVTLSCEQNLNHDAMYWYRQDPGQGLRLIYYSQIVNDFQKGDIAEGYSVSREKKESFPLTVTSAQKNPTAFYLCASSMPGGSNEQFFGPGTRLTVL.

In this sample, this clonotype turned up many times. This rearrangement joins TRBV27 to TRBJ2-1; D may be TRBD2 (6 bases). V was trimmed by 2 bases and J by 0 bases, leaving 8 bases between them. CDR1 MNHEY and CDR2 SMNVEV come from the germline V gene (reference sequence). The CDR3 sequence is 15 residues long. In DNA, the CDR3 is TGTGCCAGCAGTTTAGCGGGGAGCTCCTACAATGAGCAGTTCTTC. Protein product: CASSLAGSSYNEQFF.

This clonotype was observed many times. This rearrangement joins TRBV12-3 or TRBV12-4 to TRBJ1-3; D is uncertain. With 0 bases removed from V and 4 bases from J, the gap between germline ends came to 7 bases. This CDR3 is 14 amino acids long. CDR3 DNA: TGTGCCAGCAGTTTAGCCCCTCCCGGAAACACCATATATTTT. Amino acid sequence: CASSLAPPGNTIYF.

The chain employs TRBV12-3 or TRBV12-4 and TRBJ1-1; the D gene is possibly TRBD1 (5 bases). The CDR3 covers 12 residues. Trimming removed 2 bases from V and 9 bases from J, with 10 bases in between. The CDR3 sequence is CASSLRQLKAFF. The CDR3 nucleotides are TGTGCCAGCAGTTTAAGACAGCTTAAAGCTTTCTTT.

In its sample, this clonotype was seen many times. This chain joins TRBV11-2 and TRBJ2-1; 12 bases are shared with TRBD2. V trimming: 5 bases; J trimming: 10 bases; junction bases outside the gene matches: 9. Germline V gene sequence: CDR1 SGHAT, CDR2 FQNNGV. The length of the CDR3 is 15 residues. The CDR3 DNA reads TGTGCCAGCAGCCCAGGACTAGCGGGATACGGCGAGCAGTTCTTC. It specifies CASSPGLAGYGEQFF.

In this sample, this clonotype turned up many times. This chain uses TRBV5-6 with TRBJ1-5, with D hard to call. Germline V gives CDR1 SGHDT, CDR2 YYEEEE. V lost 4 bases, J lost 0 bases, and 14 bases lay in between. This CDR3 spans 16 amino acids. As DNA, the CDR3 is TGTGCCAGCAGCCGCGGTGGACGGCTTAGCAATCAGCCCCAGCATTTT. It codes for CASSRGGRLSNQPQHF.

This clonotype was observed at least ten times. This rearrangement joins TRBV12-3 or TRBV12-4 to TRBJ1-1; no definite D call. This CDR3 has 15 amino acids. V was trimmed by 1 base and J by 1 base, leaving 10 bases between them. The CDR3 sequence: CASSLVVGQNTEAFF. The CDR3 DNA follows: TGTGCCAGCAGTTTAGTGGTAGGGCAGAACACTGAAGCTTTCTTT.

This clonotype came up many times. The chain couples TRBV6-2 or TRBV6-3 to TRBJ2-1; TRBD2 matches at 10 bases. J was trimmed by 6 bases and V by 2 bases; bases with no gene match: 4. The CDR3 extends over 15 amino acids. Germline V lookup: CDR1 MNHEY, CDR2 SVGEGT. The CDR3, as DNA: TGTGCCAGCAGTTACGGGCTAGCGGGAGCCAATGAGCAGTTCTTC. Encoded protein: CASSYGLAGANEQFF.

This clonotype was found many times. The chain uses TRBV3-2 and TRBJ2-1; the table's D call of TRBD1 was not tested on the DNA. TRBV3-2 is reported as a pseudogene. The CDR3 is 15 residues long. The CDR3 DNA is TGTGCCAGCAGCCAAGGCCGACTGGCCGCCCCCGAGCAGTTCTTC. It specifies CASSQGRLAAPEQFF.

This clonotype was observed at least ten times. This sequence joins TRBV7-3 and TRBJ2-1; D not resolved. CDR1 is SGHTA, CDR2 FQGTGA, per germline. V was trimmed by 4 bases and J by 2 bases, leaving 15 bases between them. This CDR3 spans 16 amino acids. CDR3 in amino acids: CASSSQSRTAYNEQFF. The CDR3 DNA is TGTGCCAGCAGCTCGCAGTCACGGACGGCCTACAATGAGCAGTTCTTC.

This clonotype was detected ten times or more. The chain is built from TRBV7-9 and TRBJ2-2; tentatively, D is TRBD2 (6 bases). The CDR3 is 13 residues long. The germline V gene has CDR1 SEHNR and CDR2 FQNEAQ (reference sequence). The V and J ends lost 8 bases and 6 bases respectively, with 13 bases between them. The CDR3 DNA follows: TGTGCCAGCGGAGGGCCGAGGGCCGGGGAGCTGTTTTTT. Its translation: CASGGPRAGELFF. Supplemented by reference TRBV7-9 and TRBJ2-2, the full variable domain reads DTGVSQNPRHKITKRGQNVTFRCDPISEHNRLYWYRQTLGQGPEFLTYFQNEAQLEKSRLLSDRFSAERPKGSFSTLEIQRTEQGDSAMYLCASGGPRAGELFFGEGSRLTVL.

This clonotype was recorded at least ten times. The chain is built from TRBV7-9 and TRBJ2-7; 7 nucleotides line up with TRBD2. J gave up 4 bases and V 5 bases, and 11 bases lay outside the gene matches. Germline loops: CDR1 SEHNR, CDR2 FQNEAQ (reference sequence). This CDR3 has 15 amino acids. CDR3 DNA: TGTGCCAGCAGCCCCCCAGGCGGGAGTAGGTACGAGCAGTACTTC. It is translated as CASSPPGGSRYEQYF.

This clonotype has a handful of counts. V usage is TRBV20-1 and J usage is TRBJ1-5, with a tentative D call TRBD1 (6 bases). The CDR3 has 16 residues. The germline V and J ends were trimmed by 0 bases and 2 bases, with 14 bases remaining between them. Germline CDR1 reads DFQATT; CDR2 reads SNEGSKA (reference sequence). CDR3 in amino acids: CSARDRGGAGNQPQHF. The CDR3 coding sequence is TGCAGTGCTAGAGATCGGGGGGGGGCAGGCAATCAGCCCCAGCATTTT.

This clonotype was recorded at least ten times. V usage is TRBV9 and J usage is TRBJ2-7; 7 bases match TRBD2. CDR1 is SGDLS, CDR2 YYNGEE, per germline. The CDR3 loop spans 15 amino acids. Unmatched junction bases numbered 4, after V lost 0 bases and J lost 1 base. CDR3 bases: TGTGCCAGCAGCGTAGGGCTAGCGGAATCCTACGAGCAGTACTTC. It specifies CASSVGLAESYEQYF.

This clonotype has at least ten counts. This chain connects TRBV7-9 to TRBJ2-5; D might be TRBD1 (5 bases). The CDR3 covers 14 residues. Per the germline V gene, CDR1 is SEHNR and CDR2 is FQNEAQ (reference sequence). Trimming left V 2 bases short and J 5 bases short, with 12 bases between. CDR3 amino acids: CASSLSSGQETQYF. CDR3 DNA sequence: TGTGCCAGCAGCTTATCTTCAGGGCAGGAGACCCAGTACTTC.

Many counts were recorded for this clonotype. The chain has TRBV28 and TRBJ2-7; D possibly corresponds to TRBD2 (5 bases). Per the germline V gene, CDR1 is MDHEN and CDR2 is SYDVKM. Between the trimmed V and J ends, which lost 5 bases and 0 bases, there was a span of 14 bases. This CDR3 has 15 residues. The CDR3 is CASSPGGLFSYEQYF. The CDR3 coding sequence is TGTGCCAGCAGTCCCGGAGGACTTTTCTCCTACGAGCAGTACTTC.

This clonotype came up many times. The chain uses TRBV3-1 and TRBJ2-7; TRBD2 matches 12 bases. The CDR3 has 21 residues. V shed 0 bases, J shed 3 bases, and the junction held 18 bases outside the gene matches. Germline V gives CDR1 LGHDT, CDR2 YNNKEL (reference sequence). The CDR3 coding sequence is TGTGCCAGCAGCCAAGAGTGGACTAGCGGGATCGTCCCACTTTCCTACTACGAGCAGTACTTC. It is translated as CASSQEWTSGIVPLSYYEQYF.